The present T cell receptor beta chain was sequenced within a study of T cells after yellow fever vaccination. Points from the study as a whole: FACS-sorted repertoires could harbor abundant contaminating bulk-population clonotypes.

The CDR3 length is 13 residues. V was cut by 10 bases and J by 6 bases, with 17 bases left in between. CDR1 LNHDA and CDR2 SQIVND come from the germline V gene (reference sequence). TCRdb passed the 5' RACE reads through MiXCR, listing each CDR3 protein once. The top ten hold more than 13% of the sample, which has around 610,000 distinct CDR3 sequences, less than 15% seen once. This clonotype occurred a few times. Its antigen is unidentified. The rearrangement links TRBV19 to TRBJ2-3, with D possibly being TRBD2 (6 bases). This sequence originates from a man aged 25 to 40 who received the YFV17D yellow fever vaccine. The sample consisted of PBMCs, taken on the day of the yellow fever booster vaccination. Here the CDR3 reads CATAGRARDTQYF. The DNA of the CDR3 is TGTGCCACAGCGGGCAGGGCGAGGGATACGCAGTATTTT. Looking up the rest from reference TRBV19 and TRBJ2-3 gives the full variable domain: DGGITQSPKYLFRKEGQNVTLSCEQNLNHDAMYWYRQDPGQGLRLIYYSQIVNDFQKGDIAEGYSVSREKKESFPLTVTSAQKNPTAFYLCATAGRARDTQYFGPGTRLTVL.